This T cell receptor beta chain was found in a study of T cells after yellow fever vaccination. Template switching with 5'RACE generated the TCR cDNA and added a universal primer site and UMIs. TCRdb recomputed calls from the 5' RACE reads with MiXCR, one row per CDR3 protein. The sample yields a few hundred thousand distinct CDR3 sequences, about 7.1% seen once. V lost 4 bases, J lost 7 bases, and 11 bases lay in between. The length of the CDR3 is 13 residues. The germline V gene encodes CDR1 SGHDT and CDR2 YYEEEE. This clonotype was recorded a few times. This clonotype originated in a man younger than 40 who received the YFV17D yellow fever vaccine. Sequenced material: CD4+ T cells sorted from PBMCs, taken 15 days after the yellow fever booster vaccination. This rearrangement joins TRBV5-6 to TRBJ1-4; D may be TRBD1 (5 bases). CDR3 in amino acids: CASSVGTSEKLFF. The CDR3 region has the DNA TGTGCCAGCAGCGTCGGGACGAGTGAAAAACTGTTTTTT.